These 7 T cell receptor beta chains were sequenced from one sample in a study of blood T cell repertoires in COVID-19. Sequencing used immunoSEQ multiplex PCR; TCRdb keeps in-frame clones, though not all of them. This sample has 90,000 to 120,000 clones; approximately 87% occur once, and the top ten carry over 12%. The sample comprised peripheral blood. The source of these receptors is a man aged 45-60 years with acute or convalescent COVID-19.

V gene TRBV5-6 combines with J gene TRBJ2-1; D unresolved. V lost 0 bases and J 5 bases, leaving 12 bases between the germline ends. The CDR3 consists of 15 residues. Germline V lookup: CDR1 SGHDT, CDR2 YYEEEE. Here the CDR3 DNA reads TGTGCCAGCAGCTTGGGAGGCGGTAGGAACAATGAGCAGTTCTTC. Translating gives CASSLGGGRNNEQFF. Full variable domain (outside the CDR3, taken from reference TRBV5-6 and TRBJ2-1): DAGVTQSPTHLIKTRGQQVTLRCSPKSGHDTVSWYQQALGQGPQFIFQYYEEEERQRGNFPDRFSGHQFPNYSSELNVNALLLGDSALYLCASSLGGGRNNEQFFGPGTRLTVL.

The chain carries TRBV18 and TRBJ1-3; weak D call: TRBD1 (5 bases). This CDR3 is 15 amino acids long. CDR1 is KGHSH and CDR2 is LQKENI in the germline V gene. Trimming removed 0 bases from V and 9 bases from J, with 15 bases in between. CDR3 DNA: TGTGCCAGCTCACCACCGCCAGGCACGGGGGTCACCATATATTTT. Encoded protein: CASSPPPGTGVTIYF.

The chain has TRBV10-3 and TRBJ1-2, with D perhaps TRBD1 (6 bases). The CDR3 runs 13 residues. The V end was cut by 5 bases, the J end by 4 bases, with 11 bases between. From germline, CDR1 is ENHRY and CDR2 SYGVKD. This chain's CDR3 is CAISRQEIYGYTF. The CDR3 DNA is TGTGCCATCAGTCGACAGGAGATCTATGGCTACACCTTC.

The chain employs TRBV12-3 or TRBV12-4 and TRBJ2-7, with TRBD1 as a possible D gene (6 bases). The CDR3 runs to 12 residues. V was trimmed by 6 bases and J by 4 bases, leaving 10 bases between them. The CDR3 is CASSPQGYEQYF. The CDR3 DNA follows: TGTGCCAGCAGCCCACAGGGTTACGAGCAGTACTTC.

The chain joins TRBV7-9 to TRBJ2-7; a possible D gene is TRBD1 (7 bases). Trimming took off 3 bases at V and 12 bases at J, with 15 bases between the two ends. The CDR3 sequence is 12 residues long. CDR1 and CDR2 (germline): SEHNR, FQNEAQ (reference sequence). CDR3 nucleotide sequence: TGTGCCAGCAGCTTCCCCGCGGGACAGCCGTACTTC. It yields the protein CASSFPAGQPYF.

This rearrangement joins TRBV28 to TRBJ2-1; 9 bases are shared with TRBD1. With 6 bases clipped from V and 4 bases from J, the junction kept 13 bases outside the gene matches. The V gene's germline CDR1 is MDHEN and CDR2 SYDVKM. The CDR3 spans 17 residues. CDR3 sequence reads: CASRDQDRGNQYNEQFF. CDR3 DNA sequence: TGTGCCAGCAGGGATCAGGACAGGGGAAACCAATACAATGAGCAGTTCTTC. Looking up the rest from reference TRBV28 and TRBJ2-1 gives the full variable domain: DVKVTQSSRYLVKRTGEKVFLECVQDMDHENMFWYRQDPGLGLRLIYFSYDVKMKEKGDIPEGYSVSREKKERFSLILESASTNQTSMYLCASRDQDRGNQYNEQFFGPGTRLTVL.

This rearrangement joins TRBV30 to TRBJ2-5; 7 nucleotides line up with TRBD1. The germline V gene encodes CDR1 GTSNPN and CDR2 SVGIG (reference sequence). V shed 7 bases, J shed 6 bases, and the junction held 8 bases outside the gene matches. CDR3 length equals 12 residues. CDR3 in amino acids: CALQQGLKTQYF. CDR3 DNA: TGTGCCTTACAACAGGGGCTCAAGACCCAGTACTTC. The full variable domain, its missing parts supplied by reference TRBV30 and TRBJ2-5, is SQTIHQWPATLVQPVGSPLSLECTVEGTSNPNLYWYRQAAGRGLQLLFYSVGIGQISSEVPQNLSASRPQDRQFILSSKKLLLSDSGFYLCALQQGLKTQYFGPGTRLLVL.